Presented here are 28 T cell receptor beta chains from one specimen sequenced in a study of cytomegalovirus exposure and HLA in healthy donors. PCR employed 60 Vbeta and 13 Jbeta primers. TCRdb's copy holds only in-frame clones and misses some; the assay was immunoSEQ multiplex PCR. Of some 200,000 clones in the sample, approximately 81% were seen once. Specimen: PBMCs. These receptors all stem from a man aged 50 to 60 in good health and CMV-seronegative.

This clone has a single count. The chain uses TRBV30 and TRBJ2-7, with 7 bases that match TRBD1. Per germline, CDR1 GTSNPN and CDR2 SVGIG (reference sequence). With V trimmed by 1 base and J by 3 bases, 3 bases remained unmatched. The CDR3 runs 13 residues. The CDR3 nucleotides read TGTGCCTGGAGTGCGTGGACAGGCTACGAGCAGTACTTC. It specifies CAWSAWTGYEQYF.

V gene TRBV18 combines with J gene TRBJ1-6; unclear D gene. Trimming took 1 base from V and 7 from J, leaving 8 bases between them. Germline CDR1 reads KGHSH; CDR2 reads LQKENI. CDR3 length: 14 amino acids. The DNA of the CDR3 is TGTGCCAGCTCACCACGCCAGTCCAATTCACCCCTCCACTTT. As protein: CASSPRQSNSPLHF.

The V and J genes are TRBV19 and TRBJ2-1, with D possibly matching TRBD2 (6 bases). Germline V gene sequence: CDR1 LNHDA, CDR2 SQIVND (reference sequence). The V end was cut by 2 bases, the J end by 1 base, with 12 bases between. This CDR3 comprises 16 residues. As DNA, the CDR3 is TGTGCCAGTAGTATATCTCTGGGGGGTTCCTACAATGAGCAGTTCTTC. As protein: CASSISLGGSYNEQFF.

Comments on this clone: The junction departs from the called germline gene at one end, perhaps through a read error. The V gene is TRBV7-9, the J gene TRBJ2-3, with D unresolved. The germline V gene has CDR1 SEHNR and CDR2 FQNEAQ (reference sequence). This CDR3 has 12 residues. The CDR3 loop reads CSSSFSADTQYF. The CDR3 coding sequence is TGTTCCAGCAGCTTCTCTGCAGATACGCAGTATTTT.

This clone appeared a few times. The V call is TRBV21-1, the J call TRBJ2-5; the D call in the table, TRBD1, was not verified against the DNA. TRBV21-1 represents a pseudogene. This CDR3 contains 12 residues. The CDR3 region is CASLQGCETQYF. As DNA, the CDR3 is TGTGCCAGTTTACAGGGATGTGAGACCCAGTACTTC.

The CDR3 nucleotides read TGTGCCAGCAGCTTAGGACAGGAGTATGGCTACACCTTC. Translated: CASSLGQEYGYTF. The gene calls are TRBV7-8 and TRBJ1-2, with a possible D match to TRBD1 (6 bases). Per the germline V gene, CDR1 is SGHVS and CDR2 is FQNEAQ. V was trimmed by 1 base and J by 5 bases, leaving 8 bases between them. The CDR3 has 13 amino acids. The full variable domain, its missing parts supplied by reference TRBV7-8 and TRBJ1-2, is GAGVSQSPRYKVAKRGQDVALRCDPISGHVSLFWYQQALGQGPEFLTYFQNEAQLDKSGLPSDRFFAERPEGSVSTLKIQRTQQEDSAVYLCASSLGQEYGYTFGSGTRLTVV.

V and J are TRBV19 and TRBJ2-1, with 7 bases matching TRBD2. CDR1 is LNHDA, CDR2 SQIVND, per germline (reference sequence). The CDR3 runs 16 residues. The J segment lost 6 bases and the V segment lost 5 bases, leaving 13 bases of the junction unmatched. The CDR3 region has the DNA TGTGCCAGTAGTGCCCCGACTAGCAAAGGAGGCAATGAGCAGTTCTTC. Its translation is CASSAPTSKGGNEQFF.

This sequence joins TRBV11-2 and TRBJ2-7; 7 bases are a match to TRBD2. V shed 1 base and J 2 bases; nucleotides not matched to a gene: 5. This CDR3 comprises 15 residues. The V gene's germline CDR1 is SGHAT and CDR2 FQNNGV. The CDR3 bases are TGTGCCAGCAGCTTAGGGGGTGCGGGGGCCTACGAGCAGTACTTC. This gives the protein CASSLGGAGAYEQYF. The entire variable domain, with the rest obtained from reference TRBV11-2 and TRBJ2-7, is as follows: EAGVAQSPRYKIIEKRQSVAFWCNPISGHATLYWYQQILGQGPKLLIQFQNNGVVDDSQLPKDRFSAERLKGVDSTLKIQPAKLEDSAVYLCASSLGGAGAYEQYFGPGTRLTVT.

This chain joins TRBV5-1 and TRBJ1-6, with 9 positions matching TRBD1. CDR1 SGHRS and CDR2 YFSETQ come from the germline V gene. V lost 3 bases and J lost 12; bases outside the gene matches: 7. The CDR3 totals 14 residues. CDR3 nucleotide sequence: TGCGCCAGCAGCTCCGGGACAGGGCAATTACCCCTCCACTTT. It specifies CASSSGTGQLPLHF.

V is TRBV10-3 and J is TRBJ1-4; 9 nucleotides line up with TRBD1. There are 14 residues in the CDR3. V shed 5 bases, J shed 5 bases, and the junction held 3 bases outside the gene matches. Germline CDR1 reads ENHRY; CDR2 reads SYGVKD. The CDR3 loop reads CAISPGTGNEKLFF. As DNA, the CDR3 is TGTGCCATCAGTCCTGGGACAGGGAATGAAAAACTGTTTTTT.

By its share, this clone is medium-sized. The chain's CDR3 is CASSFGSAAANSPLHF. In DNA, the CDR3 is TGTGCCAGCAGCTTTGGCTCGGCAGCGGCAAATTCACCCCTCCACTTT. The J gene is TRBJ1-6, the V gene TRBV5-6; D not certain. CDR1 is SGHDT, CDR2 YYEEEE, per germline. This CDR3 region has 16 residues. Trimming cost V 2 bases and J 7 bases, with 16 bases left between them.

V and J are TRBV4-3 and TRBJ2-2; 11 nucleotides agree with TRBD1. Germline V lookup: CDR1 LGHNA, CDR2 YSLEER. Trimming at V came to 4 bases and at J to 7 bases, leaving 11 bases not matched to a gene. This CDR3 is 17 amino acids long. This CDR3 is CASSPISGTGGSGELFF. Written as DNA, the CDR3 is TGCGCCAGCAGCCCCATCAGCGGGACAGGGGGGAGCGGGGAGCTGTTTTTT.

This chain connects TRBV5-8 to TRBJ1-4, with unresolved D. CDR3 length: 17 residues. Trimming took 0 bases from V and 2 from J, leaving 14 bases between them. The V gene's germline CDR1 is SGHTS and CDR2 YDEGEE. The CDR3: CASSLATSRVTNEKLFF. CDR3 DNA sequence: TGTGCCAGCAGCTTGGCGACTAGCAGAGTGACTAATGAAAAACTGTTTTTT.

This clone was seen just once. The chain employs TRBV7-9 and TRBJ2-3, with a weak D call TRBD2 (6 bases). Trimming pared 1 base from V and 4 bases from J, leaving 6 bases between. Looked up from germline, CDR1 is SEHNR and CDR2 is FQNEAQ (reference sequence). There are 13 residues in the CDR3. The DNA of the CDR3 is TGTGCCAGCAGCTTAGGGGACTCAGATACGCAGTATTTT. Protein sequence: CASSLGDSDTQYF.

The CDR3, as DNA: TGTGCCAGTAGTCCGGGACAGCCAACCTATGGCTACACCTTC. Amino acids: CASSPGQPTYGYTF. This chain uses TRBV19 with TRBJ1-2, with 7 bases that match TRBD1. The CDR3 extends over 14 amino acids. Germline V gene lookup returns CDR1 LNHDA and CDR2 SQIVND (reference sequence). J lost 4 bases, V lost 5 bases, and 7 bases had no gene match.

This clone was detected a few times. V is TRBV29-1 and J is TRBJ2-4; a possible D gene is TRBD1 (6 bases). In germline, CDR1 is SQVTM, CDR2 ANQGSEA. The CDR3 runs 14 residues. Trimming cost V 7 bases and J 3 bases, with 16 bases left between them. The CDR3 is CSAKTGLGKNIQYF. CDR3 coding DNA: TGCAGCGCCAAGACAGGCTTGGGCAAAAACATTCAGTACTTC.

This rearrangement joins TRBV15 to TRBJ1-5; TRBD1 matches at 7 bases. There are 17 residues in the CDR3. Germline CDR1 reads LNHNV; CDR2 reads YYDKDF (reference sequence). V lost 0 bases and J lost 3; bases outside the gene matches: 8. CDR3 nucleotide sequence: TGTGCCACCAGCAGAGATCGAGGGACAGCAATCAATCAGCCCCAGCATTTT. Encoded protein: CATSRDRGTAINQPQHF.

The chain's CDR3 is CASSQWVGEGYEQYF. The CDR3 DNA is TGCGCCAGCAGCCAATGGGTAGGGGAAGGCTACGAGCAGTACTTC. The chain combines TRBV4-1 with TRBJ2-7, with D maybe TRBD1 (5 bases). The ends were cut back, 2 bases at V and 3 bases at J, with 14 bases in the middle. Germline-derived CDR1 and CDR2 are MGHRA and YSYEKL. The CDR3 length is 15 residues.

The V and J genes are TRBV7-2 and TRBJ2-7; possibly TRBD1 for D (5 bases). The CDR3 sequence is 15 residues long. Per the germline V gene, CDR1 is SGHTA and CDR2 is FQGNSA. The germline V and J ends were trimmed by 2 bases and 0 bases, with 11 bases remaining between them. As DNA, the CDR3 is TGTGCCAGCAGCTTATCCCAGGGTATCTCCTACGAGCAGTACTTC. It translates to CASSLSQGISYEQYF.

This clone appeared once. V usage is TRBV10-3 and J usage is TRBJ2-2; TRBD2 might be the D (6 bases). The CDR3 has 14 amino acids. V was cut by 7 bases and J by 6 bases, with 15 bases left in between. CDR1 is ENHRY, CDR2 SYGVKD, per germline. The CDR3 protein is CAIKGTVGPGELFF. CDR3 nucleotides: TGTGCCATCAAAGGGACTGTGGGGCCCGGGGAGCTGTTTTTT.

This clone has a handful of counts. CDR3 in DNA: TGTGCCAGCAGCCCAGGGCCTAGAAGTGGCTACACCTTC. It translates to CASSPGPRSGYTF. This rearrangement joins TRBV6-6 to TRBJ1-2; D might be TRBD1 (5 bases). CDR1 is MNHNY and CDR2 is SVGAGI in the germline V gene (reference sequence). The CDR3 has 13 residues. The V and J ends lost 6 bases and 7 bases respectively, with 15 bases between them.

The sample holds a few counts of this clone. The V gene is TRBV10-2, the J gene TRBJ1-3; D ambiguous. Trimming stripped 9 bases from V and 3 bases from J, with 15 bases between. Germline loops: CDR1 WSHSY, CDR2 SAAADI. This CDR3 has 14 amino acids. The CDR3 loop is CASKHMTDGNTIYF. CDR3 in DNA: TGCGCCAGTAAGCATATGACTGATGGAAACACCATATATTTT.

The J gene is TRBJ2-7, the V gene TRBV9, with D uncertain. The CDR3 contains 14 residues. With 4 bases removed from V and 6 bases from J, the gap between germline ends came to 17 bases. The V gene's germline CDR1 is SGDLS and CDR2 YYNGEE. The CDR3 loop reads CASSLGELPAEQYF. The CDR3 DNA reads TGTGCCAGCAGCCTCGGAGAACTCCCGGCCGAGCAGTACTTC.

This clone has a single count. This chain links TRBV19 with TRBJ2-2; tentatively, D is TRBD2 (6 bases). Trimming left V 1 base short and J 3 bases short, with 6 bases between. The CDR3 loop spans 14 amino acids. Germline lookup yields CDR1 LNHDA and CDR2 SQIVND (reference sequence). The CDR3: CASSIGGDTGELFF. The CDR3 nucleotides are TGTGCCAGTAGTATAGGGGGGGACACCGGGGAGCTGTTTTTT.

The chain carries TRBV19 and TRBJ2-2; the D gene is possibly TRBD1 (5 bases). V was clipped by 9 bases and J by 2 bases, with 10 bases between them. Germline V gives CDR1 LNHDA, CDR2 SQIVND (reference sequence). The CDR3 is 13 amino acids. For the CDR3, the DNA is TGTGCCAGCATGGACATTAACACCGGGGAGCTGTTTTTT. Protein: CASMDINTGELFF.

The chain combines TRBV9 with TRBJ2-3; TRBD2 matches at 7 bases. V lost 4 bases to trimming and J lost 4 bases; unmatched junction nucleotides: 9. The germline gives CDR1 SGDLS, CDR2 YYNGEE. This CDR3 has 15 amino acids. In DNA, the CDR3 is TGTGCCAGCAGCCCCACGACTAGCAAATCAGATACGCAGTATTTT. It is translated as CASSPTTSKSDTQYF.

The chain is built from TRBV10-3 and TRBJ2-7; a possible D gene is TRBD2 (6 bases). Trimming cost V 11 bases and J 2 bases, with 13 bases left between them. Germline V gene sequence: CDR1 ENHRY, CDR2 SYGVKD. This CDR3 spans 12 amino acids. For the CDR3, the DNA is TGTGCCTCTGGGAGGTTACCCTACGAGCAGTACTTC. Amino acid sequence: CASGRLPYEQYF.

This clone was counted once. The chain recombines TRBV5-1 with TRBJ2-7; 7 bases match TRBD1. The ends lost 0 bases at V and 3 bases at J; junction bases unmatched: 3. This CDR3 region has 14 residues. Germline V lookup: CDR1 SGHRS, CDR2 YFSETQ. This chain's CDR3 is CASSLDRGYYEQYF. DNA for the CDR3: TGCGCCAGCAGCTTGGACAGGGGATACTACGAGCAGTACTTC.